The 27 T cell receptor beta chains listed next were all sequenced from one sample in a study of T cell repertoires in cytomegalovirus infection. TCRdb used MiXCR to reprocess the reads, holding one entry per CDR3 protein. The data contain 60,000 to 85,000 distinct CDR3 sequences, more than 20% of them singletons. No antigen has been identified for these receptors. Sequenced material: PBMCs, sequenced either directly or after in vitro stimulation (not recorded which). These receptors were obtained from a human donor in good health (CMV status not recorded). Some clones in this sample may be carry-over from other donors' samples.

This chain uses TRBV4-1 with TRBJ1-5; D remains ambiguous. The ends were cut back, 1 base at V and 4 bases at J, with 8 bases in the middle. This CDR3 is 14 amino acids long. Germline-derived CDR1 and CDR2 are MGHRA and YSYEKL. The CDR3 here is CASSQVPGNQPQHF. The CDR3 DNA follows: TGCGCCAGCAGCCAAGTCCCGGGGAATCAGCCCCAGCATTTT.

In this sample, this clonotype turned up a few times. The J gene is TRBJ2-1, the V gene TRBV6-2 or TRBV6-3; no firm D call. Germline CDR1 reads MNHEY; CDR2 reads SVGEGT. V lost 7 bases and J lost 1, with 20 bases in between. The CDR3 is 17 residues long. CDR3 bases: TGTGCCAGCAACCCCTCTCTCAATCTTGCGTCCTACAATGAGCAGTTCTTC. The encoded protein is CASNPSLNLASYNEQFF.

Many counts were recorded for this clonotype. This chain links TRBV7-2 with TRBJ1-5; 7 bases fit TRBD1. CDR1 SGHTA and CDR2 FQGNSA come from the germline V gene. CDR3 length equals 15 residues. V dropped 5 bases and J dropped 1; count of bases not matched to a gene: 5. CDR3 amino acids: CASSLQGRSNQPQHF. The CDR3 bases are TGTGCCAGCAGCCTACAGGGGAGAAGCAATCAGCCCCAGCATTTT.

The rearrangement links TRBV14 to TRBJ2-3; no clear D. The germline gives CDR1 SGHDN, CDR2 FVKESK. V was trimmed by 2 bases and J by 2 bases, leaving 5 bases between them. CDR3 length: 13 amino acids. CDR3 amino acids: CASSQFLTDTQYF. The CDR3 DNA is TGTGCCAGCAGCCAATTCCTCACAGATACGCAGTATTTT. Drawing the rest from reference TRBV14 and TRBJ2-3, the complete variable domain is EAGVTQFPSHSVIEKGQTVTLRCDPISGHDNLYWYRRVMGKEIKFLLHFVKESKQDESGMPNNRFLAERTGGTYSTLKVQPAELEDSGVYFCASSQFLTDTQYFGPGTRLTVL.

This clonotype showed up just a few times. The J gene is TRBJ2-7, the V gene TRBV10-3; a possible D gene is TRBD2 (5 bases). The V end lost 10 bases, the J end lost 4 bases, and 26 bases lay between the germline ends. The germline gives CDR1 ENHRY, CDR2 SYGVKD. The CDR3 has 16 residues. CDR3 nucleotides: TGTGCCACCGGAGGTTCCGAGATCGGAAGACCTTACGAGCAGTACGTC. Protein sequence: CATGGSEIGRPYEQYV.

This clonotype is classed as large. The rearrangement links TRBV7-9 to TRBJ2-1; 9 positions match TRBD2. J gave up 3 bases and V 5 bases, and 8 bases lay outside the gene matches. CDR3 length equals 16 residues. Germline V CDR1 and CDR2: SEHNR, FQNEAQ (reference sequence). CDR3 protein: CASSLIGLANYNEQFF. In nucleotides, the CDR3 is TGTGCCAGCAGCCTAATCGGACTAGCGAACTACAATGAGCAGTTCTTC.

There are many counts of this clonotype. This chain connects TRBV7-2 to TRBJ1-2, with a possible D match to TRBD1 (6 bases). Germline lookup yields CDR1 SGHTA and CDR2 FQGNSA. This CDR3 has 15 residues. The germline V and J ends were trimmed by 1 base and 3 bases, with 12 bases remaining between them. The CDR3 region is CASSLEAGVDYGYTF. The CDR3 DNA is TGTGCCAGCAGCTTAGAGGCAGGGGTCGACTATGGCTACACCTTC.

The chain joins TRBV12-3 or TRBV12-4 to TRBJ2-7; D gene uncertain. The CDR3 totals 14 residues. V was trimmed by 5 bases and J by 3 bases, leaving 14 bases between them. The CDR3 DNA follows: TGTGCCAGCAGTCTGTCCGGCGCAGGCTACGAGCAGTACTTC. This gives the protein CASSLSGAGYEQYF.

The chain recombines TRBV11-2 with TRBJ2-2, with TRBD2 as a possible D gene (6 bases). Trimming removed 7 bases from V and 2 bases from J, with 11 bases in between. There are 14 residues in the CDR3. Germline V gene lookup returns CDR1 SGHAT and CDR2 FQNNGV. The CDR3 DNA reads as TGTGCCAGCACCGGGGAGGCAAACACCGGGGAGCTGTTTTTT. Amino acid sequence: CASTGEANTGELFF.

The rearrangement uses TRBV5-6 and TRBJ2-7; the D call may be TRBD1 or TRBD2 (5 bases each). The CDR3 covers 13 residues. The germline gives CDR1 SGHDT, CDR2 YYEEEE. The V gene lost 3 bases and the J gene lost 5 bases, with 12 bases spanning the gap. The CDR3 coding sequence is TGTGCCAGCAGCTCGGGACCACGGGACGAGCAGTACTTC. Protein product: CASSSGPRDEQYF.

The V and J genes are TRBV7-2 and TRBJ2-7; possible D gene TRBD1, 6 bases. The germline V and J ends were trimmed by 4 bases and 6 bases, with 13 bases remaining between them. Germline V lookup: CDR1 SGHTA, CDR2 FQGNSA. This CDR3 contains 13 residues. CDR3 in DNA: TGTGCCAGCAGCTCCGACAGGTCGGGCGAGCAGTACGTC. Translated: CASSSDRSGEQYV.

This clonotype was found a few times. The chain uses TRBV6-2 or TRBV6-3 and TRBJ2-1; a weak D match, TRBD2 (6 bases). The V gene's germline CDR1 is MNHEY and CDR2 SVGEGT. Trimming removed 8 bases at V and 4 bases at J, with 15 bases between. The CDR3 runs to 14 residues. CDR3 coding DNA: TGTGCCAGCTCGAACGGGAGTCCGTACAATGAGCAGTTCTTC. This codes for CASSNGSPYNEQFF.

This sequence joins TRBV7-2 and TRBJ2-3; D uncertain. Looked up from germline, CDR1 is SGHTA and CDR2 is FQGNSA. The CDR3 loop spans 14 amino acids. With 5 bases removed from V and 0 bases from J, the gap between germline ends came to 9 bases. In DNA, the CDR3 is TGTGCCAGCAGCCCCCACCCAAGCACAGATACGCAGTATTTT. Translated, it gives CASSPHPSTDTQYF. The full variable domain, completed using reference TRBV7-2 and TRBJ2-3, is GAGVSQSPSNKVTEKGKDVELRCDPISGHTALYWYRQSLGQGLEFLIYFQGNSAPDKSGLPSDRFSAERTGGSVSTLTIQRTQQEDSAVYLCASSPHPSTDTQYFGPGTRLTVL.

The rearrangement links TRBV20-1 to TRBJ2-5, with D possibly matching TRBD2 (6 bases). The length of the CDR3 is 15 residues. V lost 0 bases and J 5 bases, leaving 16 bases between the germline ends. Germline V gene sequence: CDR1 DFQATT, CDR2 SNEGSKA (reference sequence). CDR3: CSARDSTSSTETQYF. CDR3 nucleotides: TGCAGTGCTAGAGACTCAACTAGCAGTACTGAGACCCAGTACTTC.

V and J are TRBV12-3 or TRBV12-4 and TRBJ1-1, with D maybe TRBD1 (5 bases). This CDR3 is built from 15 residues. Trimming removed 1 base from V and 0 bases from J, with 9 bases in between. The CDR3 nucleotides are TGTGCCAGCAGTTTAGAAGGGGCCCTGAACACTGAAGCTTTCTTT. This translates into CASSLEGALNTEAFF.

In DNA, the CDR3 is TGTGCCAGACAGGGAGGGTCGGACACTGAAGCTTTCTTT. It translates to CARQGGSDTEAFF. The rearrangement links TRBV2 to TRBJ1-1, with TRBD1 as a possible D gene (6 bases). V shed 9 bases and J shed 3 bases, with 14 bases lying between them. The CDR3 length is 13 residues. The germline V gene has CDR1 SNHLY and CDR2 FYNNEI.

This clonotype was seen just once. This rearrangement joins TRBV28 to TRBJ2-3; no definite D call. The CDR3 sequence is 15 residues long. Trimming stripped 6 bases from V and 3 bases from J, with 16 bases between. The germline V gene has CDR1 MDHEN and CDR2 SYDVKM. In DNA form, the CDR3 reads TGTGCCAGCAGCCCTGGAGACTCATCGACAGATACGCAGTATTTT. Its protein product is CASSPGDSSTDTQYF.

This clonotype was seen at least ten times. The V and J genes are TRBV7-9 and TRBJ2-4, with 12 bases that match TRBD2. In germline, CDR1 is SEHNR, CDR2 FQNEAQ (reference sequence). The CDR3 is 16 residues long. The ends lost 5 bases at V and 1 base at J; junction bases unmatched: 3. The CDR3 loop is CASSGTSGRAKNIQYF. CDR3 sequence (DNA): TGTGCCAGCAGCGGTACTAGCGGGAGGGCCAAAAACATTCAGTACTTC. Together with reference TRBV7-9 and TRBJ2-4, the CDR3 gives the full variable domain: DTGVSQNPRHKITKRGQNVTFRCDPISEHNRLYWYRQTLGQGPEFLTYFQNEAQLEKSRLLSDRFSAERPKGSFSTLEIQRTEQGDSAMYLCASSGTSGRAKNIQYFGAGTRLSVL.

This clonotype was seen only once. This chain uses TRBV7-9 with TRBJ1-1; TRBD1 might be the D (6 bases). The CDR3 is 18 amino acids. V was cut by 5 bases and J by 6 bases, with 28 bases left in between. Germline values: CDR1 SEHNR, CDR2 FQNEAQ (reference sequence). This CDR3 is CASSPLGGGAFYWPEAFF. The CDR3 DNA reads TGTGCCAGCAGCCCCTTGGGGGGGGGCGCGTTTTATTGGCCTGAAGCTTTCTTT.

CDR3 nucleotides: TGCGCCAGCAGCCTCGACTCTGGGACTAGCGGGTACAATGAGCAGTTCTTC. This codes for CASSLDSGTSGYNEQFF. The genes are TRBV4-1 and TRBJ2-1; TRBD2 matches 12 bases. Germline V CDR1 and CDR2: MGHRA, YSYEKL. This CDR3 is built from 17 residues. The V gene end was trimmed by 4 bases and the J gene end by 4 bases; junction bases not matched to a gene: 8.

The chain uses TRBV6-2 or TRBV6-3 and TRBJ2-1, with 9 bases aligning to TRBD2. The V gene end was trimmed by 4 bases and the J gene end by 6 bases; junction bases not matched to a gene: 7. This CDR3 region has 15 residues. Looked up from germline, CDR1 is MNHEY and CDR2 is SVGEGT. CDR3 loop: CASSSLAGGGNEQFF. As DNA, the CDR3 is TGTGCCAGCAGTTCCCTTGCGGGAGGGGGCAATGAGCAGTTCTTC.

The rearrangement uses TRBV9 and TRBJ2-2; no definite D call. Germline CDR1 SGDLS, CDR2 YYNGEE. This CDR3 has 16 amino acids. The V end was cut by 0 bases, the J end by 4 bases, with 13 bases between. DNA of the CDR3: TGTGCCAGCAGCGTAGAAGGAGTCCGTGTCACCGGGGAGCTGTTTTTT. This gives the protein CASSVEGVRVTGELFF.

This clonotype was seen a handful of times. The rearrangement links TRBV19 to TRBJ1-5; possible D gene TRBD1, 5 bases. With 4 bases removed from V and 5 bases from J, the gap between germline ends came to 12 bases. From germline, CDR1 is LNHDA and CDR2 SQIVND (reference sequence). The CDR3 runs 14 residues. The CDR3: CASSTGFPDQPQHF. The CDR3 coding sequence is TGTGCCAGTAGTACAGGGTTTCCGGATCAGCCCCAGCATTTT.

The J gene is TRBJ2-3, the V gene TRBV27, with D unclear. This CDR3 has 14 residues. The V gene's germline CDR1 is MNHEY and CDR2 SMNVEV (reference sequence). V lost 3 bases and J 8 bases, leaving 15 bases between the germline ends. The CDR3 bases are TGTGCCAGCAGTTTCGGGCCCGCTGGGCCTACGCAGTATTTT. Its translation: CASSFGPAGPTQYF.

This clonotype is a singleton in its sample. The gene calls are TRBV2 and TRBJ2-2; a weak D match, TRBD2 (6 bases). Trimming pared 6 bases from V and 1 base from J, leaving 9 bases between. The CDR3 consists of 14 residues. Germline loops: CDR1 SNHLY, CDR2 FYNNEI. For the CDR3, the DNA is TGTGCCAGCAGGGGGACTGAGAACACCGGGGAGCTGTTTTTT. Residues: CASRGTENTGELFF.

This clonotype has a handful of counts. The rearrangement uses TRBV29-1 and TRBJ2-1; 11 positions agree with TRBD2. V lost 7 bases, J lost 0 bases, and 5 bases stayed unmatched. Germline assignment: CDR1 SQVTM and CDR2 ANQGSEA. This CDR3 region has 15 residues. The CDR3 DNA sequence: TGCAGCGCTGGACTAGCGGGTACCTCCTACAATGAGCAGTTCTTC. Translation: CSAGLAGTSYNEQFF.

This clonotype was counted only a few times. This sequence joins TRBV30 and TRBJ1-1, with D hard to call. The CDR3 is 13 residues long. V lost 3 bases and J lost 7, with 15 bases in between. Per the germline V gene, CDR1 is GTSNPN and CDR2 is SVGIG (reference sequence). CDR3 protein: CAWRVDEVNEAFF. The CDR3 coding sequence is TGTGCCTGGAGAGTAGACGAGGTAAATGAAGCTTTCTTT.